A single sample gave rise to the 27 T cell receptor beta chains below, sequenced in a study of long-term antiretroviral therapy in people with HIV. The run of the v3.0 immunoSEQ assay was at survey level. Using immunoSEQ multiplex PCR, the repertoire was profiled, and TCRdb retains in-frame clones only, with some absent. The table shows about 25,000 clones, with 65% to 90% occurring only once. The source material was unsorted PBMCs, sampled 1.2 years after starting antiretroviral therapy. Receptors were obtained from a man in his fifties or sixties with HIV.

Only a few counts were recorded for this clone. This chain uses TRBV18 with TRBJ2-7, with TRBD1 matching over 11 bases. The CDR3 sequence is 17 residues long. V lost 3 bases and J lost 6; bases outside the gene matches: 13. Germline V lookup: CDR1 KGHSH, CDR2 LQKENI. Here the CDR3 DNA reads TGTGCCAGCTCACCTAACCGTCCGGGACAGGGGGGTTTCGAGCAGTACTTC. Its translation is CASSPNRPGQGGFEQYF.

This clone was seen a single time. The chain has TRBV6-1 and TRBJ2-7; D is possibly TRBD1 (5 bases). The germline CDR1 and CDR2 sequences are MNHNS and SASEGT. Trimming took off 2 bases at V and 2 bases at J, with 13 bases between the two ends. The CDR3 is 15 residues long. CDR3 in amino acids: CASSESLQGAYEQYF. CDR3 nucleotide sequence: TGTGCCAGCAGTGAATCCCTCCAAGGGGCCTACGAGCAGTACTTC.

J is TRBJ2-3 and V is TRBV4-3; 13 nucleotides align to TRBD2. The V gene's germline CDR1 is LGHNA and CDR2 YSLEER. The V gene end was trimmed by 2 bases and the J gene end by 0 bases; junction bases not matched to a gene: 5. This CDR3 comprises 18 residues. DNA for the CDR3: TGCGCCAGCAGCCAATTACTAGCGGGGGGGCCGAGCACAGATACGCAGTATTTT. Its translation is CASSQLLAGGPSTDTQYF.

This sequence joins TRBV5-1 and TRBJ2-5; the match to TRBD2 covers 8 bases. CDR3 length equals 17 residues. V lost 6 bases, J lost 4 bases, and 17 bases stayed unmatched. Germline CDR1 SGHRS, CDR2 YFSETQ. The chain's CDR3 is CASNFELRGGRGETQYF. The CDR3 DNA sequence: TGCGCCAGCAACTTTGAGCTTCGCGGGGGGAGGGGAGAGACCCAGTACTTC.

This clone appeared a few times. The chain couples TRBV5-1 to TRBJ2-2, with 10 bases fitting TRBD1. Per the germline V gene, CDR1 is SGHRS and CDR2 is YFSETQ. The length of the CDR3 is 17 residues. The V and J ends lost 6 bases and 6 bases, in that order; junction bases with no gene match: 14. The CDR3 protein is CASTATGQGELAGELFF. The CDR3 coding sequence is TGCGCCAGCACGGCCACCGGACAGGGGGAGTTGGCCGGGGAGCTGTTTTTT. Combining the CDR3 with reference TRBV5-1 and TRBJ2-2 gives the whole variable domain KAGVTQTPRYLIKTRGQQVTLSCSPISGHRSVSWYQQTPGQGLQFLFEYFSETQRNKGNFPGRFSGRQFSNSRSEMNVSTLELGDSALYLCASTATGQGELAGELFFGEGSRLTVL.

V is TRBV9 and J is TRBJ2-7; TRBD2 aligns across 10 bases. The CDR3 has 14 amino acids. Germline V lookup: CDR1 SGDLS, CDR2 YYNGEE. With 0 bases clipped from V and 3 bases from J, the junction kept 0 bases outside the gene matches. CDR3 sequence reads: CASSVASGSYEQYF. CDR3 sequence (DNA): TGTGCCAGCAGCGTAGCTAGCGGGAGCTACGAGCAGTACTTC. Together with reference TRBV9 and TRBJ2-7, the CDR3 gives the full variable domain: DSGVTQTPKHLITATGQRVTLRCSPRSGDLSVYWYQQSLDQGLQFLIQYYNGEERAKGNILERFSAQQFPDLHSELNLSSLELGDSALYFCASSVASGSYEQYFGPGTRLTVT.

The chain recombines TRBV9 with TRBJ1-1, with no clear D. V was cut by 0 bases and J by 5 bases, with 14 bases left in between. CDR3 length equals 15 residues. The germline V gene has CDR1 SGDLS and CDR2 YYNGEE. The CDR3 DNA sequence: TGTGCCAGCAGCGTAGAAGGAATAGGGTGGACTGAAGCTTTCTTT. Protein sequence: CASSVEGIGWTEAFF.

The chain recombines TRBV29-1 with TRBJ2-7, with D tentatively TRBD1 (6 bases). V gave up 7 bases and J gave up 0 bases, with 16 bases separating them. The germline gives CDR1 SQVTM, CDR2 ANQGSEA. The CDR3 has 14 amino acids. CDR3 nucleotide sequence: TGCAGCGCCCGACAGGCGCTAAGCTCCTACGAGCAGTACTTC. This codes for CSARQALSSYEQYF.

This clone was found a few times. This chain links TRBV5-1 with TRBJ1-6; 9 bases are shared with TRBD1. V trimming: 4 bases; J trimming: 10 bases; junction bases outside the gene matches: 9. The CDR3 runs to 15 residues. Germline CDR1 SGHRS, CDR2 YFSETQ. Here the CDR3 reads CASSNTPGQGSPLHF. In nucleotides, the CDR3 is TGCGCCAGCAGCAATACACCGGGACAGGGATCACCCCTCCACTTT.

This chain links TRBV5-1 with TRBJ2-7; 8 bases line up with TRBD1. The CDR3 loop spans 16 amino acids. The germline gives CDR1 SGHRS, CDR2 YFSETQ. J lost 5 bases, V lost 4 bases, and 14 bases had no gene match. The CDR3 sequence: CASSIDPRTGTHEQYF. The DNA of the CDR3 is TGCGCCAGCAGCATTGATCCTAGGACAGGGACCCACGAGCAGTACTTC.

The chain recombines TRBV6-1 with TRBJ1-1; tentatively, D is TRBD1 (5 bases). V was trimmed by 11 bases and J by 4 bases, leaving 17 bases between them. The CDR3 runs to 13 residues. Germline lookup yields CDR1 MNHNS and CDR2 SASEGT. The CDR3 loop is CASPRGQGTEAFF. DNA for the CDR3: TGTGCCTCCCCCAGAGGGCAGGGCACTGAAGCTTTCTTT.

This rearrangement joins TRBV6-1 to TRBJ1-2, with 7 bases that match TRBD1. The length of the CDR3 is 17 residues. Per the germline V gene, CDR1 is MNHNS and CDR2 is SASEGT. V trimming: 4 bases; J trimming: 0 bases; junction bases outside the gene matches: 11. CDR3 sequence (DNA): TGTGCCAGCAGTGCCAGACAGGGACCAAACACTAACTATGGCTACACCTTC. It codes for CASSARQGPNTNYGYTF.

The chain has TRBV11-2 and TRBJ1-2; 7 bases match TRBD1. This CDR3 spans 15 amino acids. The germline V gene encodes CDR1 SGHAT and CDR2 FQNNGV. Trimming removed 4 bases from V and 8 bases from J; junction bases left unmatched: 13. The CDR3 region is CASSSLPATGKGYTF. The CDR3 DNA reads TGTGCCAGCAGCTCACTACCTGCGACAGGGAAAGGCTACACCTTC.

This chain uses TRBV18 with TRBJ1-1; no definite D call. Trimming left V 4 bases short and J 1 base short, with 10 bases between. Germline V gene lookup returns CDR1 KGHSH and CDR2 LQKENI. This CDR3 has 14 residues. CDR3 sequence: CASSLGGENTEAFF. The DNA for the CDR3 is TGTGCCAGCTCACTAGGCGGGGAGAACACTGAAGCTTTCTTT.

This clone was observed a single time. This chain joins TRBV6-6 and TRBJ1-1; D is possibly TRBD1 (5 bases). This CDR3 contains 15 residues. Looked up from germline, CDR1 is MNHNY and CDR2 is SVGAGI (reference sequence). Trimming removed 10 bases at V and 4 bases at J, with 22 bases between. CDR3 residues: CATRREPGRVTEAFF. For the CDR3, the DNA is TGTGCCACCCGTCGGGAGCCAGGGCGCGTCACTGAAGCTTTCTTT.

V and J are TRBV6-5 and TRBJ1-6, with 7 bases matching TRBD1. Germline-derived CDR1 and CDR2 are MNHEY and SVGAGI. V dropped 0 bases and J dropped 9; count of bases not matched to a gene: 2. CDR3 size: 14 residues. The CDR3 protein is CASSYSTGVSPLHF. CDR3 sequence (DNA): TGTGCCAGCAGTTACTCAACAGGGGTTTCACCCCTCCACTTT.

This chain connects TRBV6-5 to TRBJ2-2; D gene uncertain. The CDR3 is 15 amino acids. Trimming removed 4 bases at V and 2 bases at J, with 11 bases between. Looked up from germline, CDR1 is MNHEY and CDR2 is SVGAGI. CDR3 nucleotides: TGTGCCAGCAGTTCCCTGCGGAAAAACACCGGGGAGCTGTTTTTT. This codes for CASSSLRKNTGELFF.

In nucleotides, the CDR3 is TGTGCCAGCAGTGAACTCCAGGTTGTCGGTCAGCCCCAGCATTTT. Protein product: CASSELQVVGQPQHF. This sequence joins TRBV2 and TRBJ1-5; D uncertain. This CDR3 region has 15 residues. Germline CDR1 and CDR2: SNHLY and FYNNEI. V was cut by 2 bases and J by 6 bases, with 14 bases left in between.

V is TRBV4-1 and J is TRBJ2-7, with unresolved D. This CDR3 spans 16 amino acids. The ends were cut back, 0 bases at V and 1 base at J, with 13 bases in the middle. The V gene's germline CDR1 is MGHRA and CDR2 YSYEKL. In DNA form, the CDR3 reads TGCGCCAGCAGCCAAGAACTGGCTCCTTCTTCCTACGAGCAGTACTTC. Translation gives CASSQELAPSSYEQYF.

This sequence joins TRBV6-5 and TRBJ1-4; TRBD1 agrees at 7 bases. The CDR3 length is 14 residues. CDR1 is MNHEY, CDR2 SVGAGI, per germline. With 4 bases clipped from V and 3 bases from J, the junction kept 2 bases outside the gene matches. The CDR3 DNA reads TGTGCCAGCAGTTGGACAGGCCCTAATGAAAAACTGTTTTTT. It codes for CASSWTGPNEKLFF.

This chain links TRBV18 with TRBJ2-7; D is possibly TRBD1 (5 bases). V was shortened by 2 bases and J by 0 bases, with 11 bases between the two germline ends. CDR1 and CDR2 (germline): KGHSH, LQKENI. CDR3 size: 15 residues. The CDR3 bases are TGTGCCAGCTCACCAAGGTCGCAGGGCTCCTACGAGCAGTACTTC. This sequence encodes CASSPRSQGSYEQYF.

J is TRBJ2-3 and V is TRBV2; 7 bases are a match to TRBD1. Germline V gives CDR1 SNHLY, CDR2 FYNNEI. This CDR3 is built from 14 residues. Trimming at V came to 8 bases and at J to 2 bases, leaving 7 bases not matched to a gene. The CDR3 nucleotides are TGTGCCAGCCCCCGGACAGGAGACACAGATACGCAGTATTTT. Translated, it gives CASPRTGDTDTQYF. Full variable domain (missing parts from reference TRBV2 and TRBJ2-3): EPEVTQTPSHQVTQMGQEVILRCVPISNHLYFYWYRQILGQKVEFLVSFYNNEISEKSEIFDDQFSVERPDGSNFTLKIRSTKLEDSAMYFCASPRTGDTDTQYFGPGTRLTVL.

This clone was detected only once. V and J are TRBV7-8 and TRBJ1-3; D remains ambiguous. The germline V and J ends were trimmed by 1 base and 1 base, with 8 bases remaining between them. The CDR3 length is 15 residues. Looked up from germline, CDR1 is SGHVS and CDR2 is FQNEAQ. Here the CDR3 DNA reads TGTGCCAGCAGCTTAGTATCTGGATCTGGAAACACCATATATTTT. It codes for CASSLVSGSGNTIYF.

The chain joins TRBV4-1 to TRBJ2-7; weak D call: TRBD1 (6 bases). The germline gives CDR1 MGHRA, CDR2 YSYEKL. CDR3 length: 16 residues. V was cut by 5 bases and J by 3 bases, with 20 bases left in between. The CDR3 loop is CASSSTSGQPFYEQYF. CDR3 bases: TGCGCCAGCAGCTCAACCTCCGGACAGCCGTTCTACGAGCAGTACTTC.

The chain combines TRBV7-2 with TRBJ1-1; D is ambiguous. Germline CDR1 is SGHTA and CDR2 is FQGNSA. Between the trimmed V and J ends, which lost 5 bases and 1 base, there was a span of 8 bases. This CDR3 spans 13 amino acids. CDR3 amino acids: CASSRRPNTEAFF. The CDR3 region has the DNA TGTGCCAGCAGCCGTCGACCGAACACTGAAGCTTTCTTT.

The V and J genes are TRBV11-2 and TRBJ1-5; TRBD1 is a possible D gene (5 bases). The CDR3 extends over 14 amino acids. V was shortened by 5 bases and J by 7 bases, with 15 bases between the two germline ends. Looked up from germline, CDR1 is SGHAT and CDR2 is FQNNGV. CDR3 in DNA: TGTGCCAGCAGCACCGGGGGGGTTGGGCAGCCCCAGCATTTT. Translating gives CASSTGGVGQPQHF.

The chain combines TRBV7-2 with TRBJ2-5; no clear D gene. The CDR3 is 13 residues long. V lost 3 bases to trimming and J lost 1 base, with 6 bases between them. The germline gives CDR1 SGHTA, CDR2 FQGNSA. The CDR3 protein is CASSFLSQETQYF. Written as DNA, the CDR3 is TGTGCCAGCAGCTTTCTCAGCCAAGAGACCCAGTACTTC.